These 5 T cell receptor beta chains originate from one sample sequenced in a study of shared clonotypes between healthy human individuals. Terminally differentiated effector memory CD45RA+ cells were excluded from the naive CD8 cells, which were CD45RO-negative and positively selected for CCR7. Measured with immunoSEQ multiplex PCR; TCRdb has only the in-frame clones, and not every one. The table lists some 800,000 clones, over 90% of them singletons. What was sequenced was naive CD8+ T cells sorted from blood. The receptors originated from a man between 25 and 39 years old in good health.

The CDR3 bases are TGCAGCGCACCCGGGACAGGGGGCGACCCGTTATATGGCTACACCTTC. Its translation: CSAPGTGGDPLYGYTF. The V and J genes are TRBV29-1 and TRBJ1-2; TRBD1 aligns across 12 bases. This CDR3 is 16 amino acids long. V shed 7 bases, J shed 5 bases, and the junction held 14 bases outside the gene matches. Germline lookup yields CDR1 SQVTM and CDR2 ANQGSEA.

The chain employs TRBV4-1 and TRBJ2-1, with TRBD2 matching 12 bases. Germline V gene sequence: CDR1 MGHRA, CDR2 YSYEKL. Losses at the gene ends were 0 bases for V and 4 bases for J; bases not matched to a gene: 1. The CDR3 loop spans 16 amino acids. The CDR3 bases are TGCGCCAGCAGCCAAGAAGGGACTAGCGGGTACAATGAGCAGTTCTTC. Translation gives CASSQEGTSGYNEQFF.

The V and J genes are TRBV7-8 and TRBJ2-2; 8 bases map to TRBD1. The CDR3 length is 13 residues. With V trimmed by 5 bases and J by 7 bases, 3 bases remained unmatched. Looked up from germline, CDR1 is SGHVS and CDR2 is FQNEAQ. The CDR3: CASSLGTGGELFF. CDR3 nucleotide sequence: TGTGCCAGCAGCCTGGGGACAGGCGGGGAGCTGTTTTTT.

This clone showed up just once. The chain has TRBV19 and TRBJ2-2; unclear D gene. The CDR3 totals 11 residues. V was trimmed by 8 bases and J by 8 bases, leaving 9 bases between them. Germline V gene lookup returns CDR1 LNHDA and CDR2 SQIVND (reference sequence). CDR3 coding DNA: TGTGCCAGTCAAATCCTTGGGGAGCTGTTTTTT. Its protein is CASQILGELFF.

This chain connects TRBV13 to TRBJ2-7; D remains ambiguous. V gave up 6 bases and J gave up 2 bases, with 11 bases separating them. The germline gives CDR1 PRHDT, CDR2 FYEKMQ (reference sequence). This CDR3 has 13 residues. The CDR3, as DNA: TGTGCCAGCAGTGCCTTTGCGGCCTACGAGCAGTACTTC. Translating gives CASSAFAAYEQYF.